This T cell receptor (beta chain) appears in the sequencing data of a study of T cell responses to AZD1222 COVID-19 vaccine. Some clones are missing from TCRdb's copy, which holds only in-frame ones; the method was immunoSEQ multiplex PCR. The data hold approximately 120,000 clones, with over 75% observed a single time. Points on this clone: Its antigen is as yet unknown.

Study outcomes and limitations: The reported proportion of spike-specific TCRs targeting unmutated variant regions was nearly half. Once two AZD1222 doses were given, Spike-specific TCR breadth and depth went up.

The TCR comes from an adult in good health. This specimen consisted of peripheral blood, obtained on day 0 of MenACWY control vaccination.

The CDR3 region has the DNA TGTGCCAGCAGTGAGGCAGGGATGAACACTGAAGCTTTCTTT. Protein product: CASSEAGMNTEAFF. The genes are TRBV6-1 and TRBJ1-1; maybe TRBD1 (5 bases). The length of the CDR3 is 14 residues. Per the germline V gene, CDR1 is MNHNS and CDR2 is SASEGT. Trimming stripped 3 bases from V and 0 bases from J, with 8 bases between.